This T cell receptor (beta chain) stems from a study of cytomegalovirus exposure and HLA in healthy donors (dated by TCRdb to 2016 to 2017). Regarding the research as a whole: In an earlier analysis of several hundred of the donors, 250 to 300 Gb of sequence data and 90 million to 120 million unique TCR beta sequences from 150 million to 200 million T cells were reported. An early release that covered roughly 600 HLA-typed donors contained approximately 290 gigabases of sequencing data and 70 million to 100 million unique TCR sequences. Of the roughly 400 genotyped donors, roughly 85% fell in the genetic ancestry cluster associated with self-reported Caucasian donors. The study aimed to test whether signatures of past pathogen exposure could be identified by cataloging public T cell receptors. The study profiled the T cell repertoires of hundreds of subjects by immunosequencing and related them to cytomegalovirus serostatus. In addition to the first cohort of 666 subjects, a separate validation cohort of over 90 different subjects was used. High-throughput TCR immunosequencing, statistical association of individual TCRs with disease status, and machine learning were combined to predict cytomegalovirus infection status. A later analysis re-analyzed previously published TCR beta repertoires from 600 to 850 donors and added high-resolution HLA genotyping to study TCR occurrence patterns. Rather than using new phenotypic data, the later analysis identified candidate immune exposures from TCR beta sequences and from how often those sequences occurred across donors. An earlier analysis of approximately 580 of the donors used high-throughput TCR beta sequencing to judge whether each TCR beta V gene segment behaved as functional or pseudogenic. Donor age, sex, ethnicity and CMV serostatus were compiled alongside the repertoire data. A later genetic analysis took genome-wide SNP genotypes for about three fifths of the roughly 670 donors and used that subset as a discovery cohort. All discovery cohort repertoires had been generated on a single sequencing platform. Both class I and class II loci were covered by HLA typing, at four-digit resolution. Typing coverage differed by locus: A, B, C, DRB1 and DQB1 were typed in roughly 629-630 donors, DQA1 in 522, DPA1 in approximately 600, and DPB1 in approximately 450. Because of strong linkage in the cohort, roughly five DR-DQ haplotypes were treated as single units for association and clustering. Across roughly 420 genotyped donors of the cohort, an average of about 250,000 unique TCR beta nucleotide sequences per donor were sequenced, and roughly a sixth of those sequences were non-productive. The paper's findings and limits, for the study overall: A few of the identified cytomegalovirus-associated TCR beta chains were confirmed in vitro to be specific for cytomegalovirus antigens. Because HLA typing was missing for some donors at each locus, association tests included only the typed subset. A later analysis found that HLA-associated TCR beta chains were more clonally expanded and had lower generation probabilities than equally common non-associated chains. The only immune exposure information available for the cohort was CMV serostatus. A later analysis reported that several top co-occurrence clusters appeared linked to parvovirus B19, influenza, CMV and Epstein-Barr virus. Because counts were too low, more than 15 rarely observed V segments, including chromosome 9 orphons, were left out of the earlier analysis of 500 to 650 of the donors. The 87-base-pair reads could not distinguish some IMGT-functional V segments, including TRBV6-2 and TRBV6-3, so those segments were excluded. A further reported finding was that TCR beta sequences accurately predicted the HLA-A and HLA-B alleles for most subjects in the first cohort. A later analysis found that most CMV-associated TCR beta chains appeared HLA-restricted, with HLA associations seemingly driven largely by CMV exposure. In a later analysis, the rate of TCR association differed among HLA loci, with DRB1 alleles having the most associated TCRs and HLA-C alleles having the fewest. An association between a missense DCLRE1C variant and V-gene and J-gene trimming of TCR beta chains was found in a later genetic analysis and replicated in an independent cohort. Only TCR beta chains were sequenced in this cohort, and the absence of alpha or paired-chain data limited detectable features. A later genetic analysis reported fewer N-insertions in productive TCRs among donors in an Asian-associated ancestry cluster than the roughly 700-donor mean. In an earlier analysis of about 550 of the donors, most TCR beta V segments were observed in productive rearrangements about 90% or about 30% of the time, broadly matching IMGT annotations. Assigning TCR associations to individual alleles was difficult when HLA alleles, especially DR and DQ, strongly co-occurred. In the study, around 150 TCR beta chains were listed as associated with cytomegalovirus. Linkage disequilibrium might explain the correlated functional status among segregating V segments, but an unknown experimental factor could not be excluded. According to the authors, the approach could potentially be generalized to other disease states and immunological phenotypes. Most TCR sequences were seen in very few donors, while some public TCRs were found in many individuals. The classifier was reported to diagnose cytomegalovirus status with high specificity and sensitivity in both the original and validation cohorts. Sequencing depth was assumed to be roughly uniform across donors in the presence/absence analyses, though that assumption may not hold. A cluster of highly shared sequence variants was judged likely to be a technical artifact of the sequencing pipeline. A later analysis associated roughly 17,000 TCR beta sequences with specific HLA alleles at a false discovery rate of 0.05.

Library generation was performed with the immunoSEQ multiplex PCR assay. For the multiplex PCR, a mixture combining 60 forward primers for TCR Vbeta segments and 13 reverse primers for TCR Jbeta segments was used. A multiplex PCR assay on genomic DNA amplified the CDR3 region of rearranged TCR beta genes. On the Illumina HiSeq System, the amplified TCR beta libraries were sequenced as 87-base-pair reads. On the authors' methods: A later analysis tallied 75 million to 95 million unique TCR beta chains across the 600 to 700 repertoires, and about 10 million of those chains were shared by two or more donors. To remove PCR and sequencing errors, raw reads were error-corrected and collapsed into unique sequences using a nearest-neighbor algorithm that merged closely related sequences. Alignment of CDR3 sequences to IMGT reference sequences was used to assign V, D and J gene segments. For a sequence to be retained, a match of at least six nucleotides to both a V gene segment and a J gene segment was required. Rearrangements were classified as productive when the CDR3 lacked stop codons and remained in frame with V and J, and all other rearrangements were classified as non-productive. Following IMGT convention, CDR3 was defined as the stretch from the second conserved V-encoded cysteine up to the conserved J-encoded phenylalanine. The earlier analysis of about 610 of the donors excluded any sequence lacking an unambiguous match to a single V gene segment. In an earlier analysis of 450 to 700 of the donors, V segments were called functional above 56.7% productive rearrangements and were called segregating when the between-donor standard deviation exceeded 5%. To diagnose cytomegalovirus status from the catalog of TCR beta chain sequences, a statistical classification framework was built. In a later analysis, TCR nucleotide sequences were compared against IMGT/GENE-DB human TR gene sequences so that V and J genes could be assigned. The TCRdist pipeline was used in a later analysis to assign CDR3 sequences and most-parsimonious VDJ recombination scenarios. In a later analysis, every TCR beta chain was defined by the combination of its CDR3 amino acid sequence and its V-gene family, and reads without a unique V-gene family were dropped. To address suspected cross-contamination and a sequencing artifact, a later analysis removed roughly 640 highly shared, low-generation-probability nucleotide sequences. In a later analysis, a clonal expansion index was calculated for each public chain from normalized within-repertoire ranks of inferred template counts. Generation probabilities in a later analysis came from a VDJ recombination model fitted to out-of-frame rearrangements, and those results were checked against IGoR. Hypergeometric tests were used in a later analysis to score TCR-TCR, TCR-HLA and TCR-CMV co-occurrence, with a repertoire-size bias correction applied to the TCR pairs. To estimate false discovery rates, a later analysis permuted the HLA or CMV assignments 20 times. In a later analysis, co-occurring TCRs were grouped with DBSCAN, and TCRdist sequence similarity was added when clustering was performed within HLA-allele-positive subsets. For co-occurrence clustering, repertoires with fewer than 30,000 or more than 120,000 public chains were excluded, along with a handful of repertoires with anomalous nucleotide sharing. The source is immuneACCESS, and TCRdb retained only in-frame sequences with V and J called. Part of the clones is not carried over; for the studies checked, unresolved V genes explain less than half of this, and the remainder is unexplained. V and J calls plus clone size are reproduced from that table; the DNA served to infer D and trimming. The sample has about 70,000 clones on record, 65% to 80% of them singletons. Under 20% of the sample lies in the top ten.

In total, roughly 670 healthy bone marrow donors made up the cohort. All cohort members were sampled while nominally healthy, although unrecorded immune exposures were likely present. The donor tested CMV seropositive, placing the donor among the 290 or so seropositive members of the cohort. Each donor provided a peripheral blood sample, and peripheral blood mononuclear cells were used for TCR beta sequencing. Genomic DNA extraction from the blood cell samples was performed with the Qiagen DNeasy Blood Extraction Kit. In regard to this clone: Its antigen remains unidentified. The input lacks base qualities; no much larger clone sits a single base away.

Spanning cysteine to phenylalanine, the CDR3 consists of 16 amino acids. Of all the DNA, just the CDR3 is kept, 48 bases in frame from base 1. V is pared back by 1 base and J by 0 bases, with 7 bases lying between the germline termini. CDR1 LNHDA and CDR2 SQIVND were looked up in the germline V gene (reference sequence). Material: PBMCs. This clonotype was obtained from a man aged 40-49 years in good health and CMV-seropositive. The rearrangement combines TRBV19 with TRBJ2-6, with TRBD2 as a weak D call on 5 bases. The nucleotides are TGTGCCAGTAGTATAGCGCGGGCCTCTGGGGCCAACGTCCTGACTTTC. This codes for CASSIARASGANVLTF. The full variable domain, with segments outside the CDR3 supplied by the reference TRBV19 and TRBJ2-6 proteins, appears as DGGITQSPKYLFRKEGQNVTLSCEQNLNHDAMYWYRQDPGQGLRLIYYSQIVNDFQKGDIAEGYSVSREKKESFPLTVTSAQKNPTAFYLCASSIARASGANVLTFGAGSRLTVL.